The subject of this entry is one TCR beta chain. The antigen remains undetermined. The germline gives CDR1 ENHRY, CDR2 SYGVKD. The CDR3 loop spans 17 amino acids. J lost 2 bases, V lost 2 bases, and 6 bases had no gene match. These data are taken from a study of post-analysis software for immune sequencing data. About the research overall: As for disease course, relapsing-remitting, secondary progressive and progressive-relapsing multiple sclerosis were all included.

Built from TCR beta cDNA, the libraries had unique molecular identifiers in them. When roughly 0.9 to 10 million T cells were used, they gave about 490,000 cDNA molecules. TCRdb fed the PCR reads into MiXCR, producing one record per CDR3 protein. The data hold hundreds of thousands of distinct CDR3 sequences, with 44% observed a single time. General study findings and limits: Patients carried 5 or 6 TRBV segments more frequently than controls did, and TRBV5-6, TRBV5-1 and TRBV20-1 were among them. Co-batched samples clustered tightly together by F measure. Multiple sclerosis patients had significantly lower normalized Chao1 diversity than controls.

The specimen was blood. V is TRBV10-3 and J is TRBJ2-7, with 13 bases lining up with TRBD2. This clonotype was obtained from a girl aged 10 to 17 with multiple sclerosis. The CDR3 nucleotides are TGTGCCATCAGTGAGCCGGCCGGACTAGCGGGGGCCTACGAGCAGTACTTC. This sequence encodes CAISEPAGLAGAYEQYF.